This is a list of T cell receptor beta chains from one sample in a study of control samples from healthy donors and cancer patients. The repertoire was sequenced with immunoSEQ multiplex PCR; TCRdb's copy has only in-frame clones and lacks some. The sample shows 150,000 or so clones, just over 85% of them seen only once. Sequencing used blood. All receptors derive from a man in his late teens or twenties in good health. Each CDR3 is given with its conserved first and last residue. A D gene is named only where the DNA matches it firmly.

V gene	D gene	J gene	CDR3 protein	CDR3 DNA
TRBV10-1	.	TRBJ1-5	CATPRREEYSNQPQHF	TGCGCCACCCCCCGTAGGGAAGAATATAGCAATCAGCCCCAGCATTTT
TRBV5-1	TRBD1	TRBJ1-2	CASSLDGPRTGPSVYGYTF	TGCGCCAGCAGCTTGGATGGTCCCCGGACAGGACCCTCAGTTTACGGCTACACCTTC
TRBV29-1	TRBD1	TRBJ1-2	CSVVTGIDYGYTF	TGCAGCGTTGTGACAGGGATTGACTATGGCTACACCTTC
TRBV7-8	TRBD2	TRBJ2-1	CASSSGTSGGPLHNEQFF	TGTGCCAGCAGCTCTGGGACTAGCGGGGGTCCACTTCACAATGAGCAGTTCTTC
TRBV4-1	.	TRBJ2-1	CASSQVTPSKGEQFF	TGCGCCAGCAGCCAAGTCACGCCGTCAAAGGGTGAGCAGTTCTTC
TRBV28	TRBD1	TRBJ1-4	CASSPIGQGGEKLFF	TGTGCCAGCAGTCCCATCGGACAGGGAGGTGAAAAACTGTTTTTT
TRBV27	TRBD2	TRBJ2-2	CASRSPGLAGGRTGELFF	TGTGCCAGCAGATCACCGGGACTAGCGGGGGGGCGCACCGGGGAGCTGTTTTTT
TRBV10-3	TRBD1	TRBJ1-2	CAISESGTGYGYTF	TGTGCCATCAGTGAGTCGGGGACAGGCTATGGCTACACCTTC
TRBV9	TRBD1	TRBJ2-1	CASSVAEGASYNEQFF	TGTGCCAGCAGCGTAGCTGAGGGGGCTAGCTACAATGAGCAGTTCTTC
TRBV7-2	.	TRBJ2-5	CASSLEYRGRGETQYF	TGTGCCAGCAGCTTAGAGTACCGGGGGAGGGGGGAGACCCAGTACTTC
TRBV1	.	TRBJ2-1	CTSSQDGTSRITSYNEQFF	TGCACCAGCAGCCAAGATGGGACTAGCAGAATTACCTCCTACAATGAGCAGTTCTTC